This TCR beta chain was sequenced in a study of blood T cell repertoires in COVID-19. The table came from immunoSEQ multiplex PCR; TCRdb's copy has only in-frame clones and leaves some out. The sample records 150,000 to 200,000 clones, around 90% being singletons. V shed 9 bases, J shed 6 bases, and the junction held 11 bases outside the gene matches. This CDR3 is 14 amino acids long. Per germline, CDR1 MNHEY and CDR2 SVGAGI. The sequencing input was peripheral blood. The sequence derives from a human donor in a cohort sampled during active COVID-19. The V and J genes are TRBV6-5 and TRBJ2-7; 10 bases agree with TRBD1. CDR3 DNA: TGTGCCAGGACCGAATCGGGACAGGGGTTCGAGCAGTACTTC. This sequence encodes CARTESGQGFEQYF.